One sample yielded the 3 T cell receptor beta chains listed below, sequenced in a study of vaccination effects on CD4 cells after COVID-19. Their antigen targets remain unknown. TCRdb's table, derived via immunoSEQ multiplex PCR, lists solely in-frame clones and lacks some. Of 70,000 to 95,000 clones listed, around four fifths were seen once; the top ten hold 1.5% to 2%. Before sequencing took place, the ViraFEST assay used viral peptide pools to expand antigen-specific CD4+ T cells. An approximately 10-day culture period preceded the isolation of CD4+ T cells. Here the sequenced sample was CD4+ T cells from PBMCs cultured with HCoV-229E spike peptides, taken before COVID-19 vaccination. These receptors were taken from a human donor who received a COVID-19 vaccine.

CDR3 coding DNA: TGTGCCAGCAGTTTAAACAGGGTAGGAGATACGCAGTATTTT. Protein sequence: CASSLNRVGDTQYF. This chain connects TRBV6-5 to TRBJ2-3; D is perhaps TRBD1 (6 bases). The CDR3 length is 14 residues. In germline, CDR1 is MNHEY, CDR2 SVGAGI. Trimming shortened V by 4 bases and J by 5 bases, and 13 bases separated the two germline ends.

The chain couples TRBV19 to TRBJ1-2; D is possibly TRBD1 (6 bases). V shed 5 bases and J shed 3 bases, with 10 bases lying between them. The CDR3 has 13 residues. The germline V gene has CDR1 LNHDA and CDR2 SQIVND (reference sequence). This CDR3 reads CASSQQGDYGYTF. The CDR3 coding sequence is TGTGCCAGTAGTCAACAGGGTGACTATGGCTACACCTTC.

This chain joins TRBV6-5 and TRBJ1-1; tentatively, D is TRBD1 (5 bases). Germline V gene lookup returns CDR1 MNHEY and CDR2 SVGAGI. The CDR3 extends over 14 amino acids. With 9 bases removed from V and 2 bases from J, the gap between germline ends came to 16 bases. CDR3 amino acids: CASRRGRPNTEAFF. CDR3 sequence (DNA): TGTGCCAGTAGAAGGGGCCGTCCTAACACTGAAGCTTTCTTT.